Detailed here is one T cell receptor beta chain. Other DNA sequences in this specimen translate into the identical CDR3. CDR3 size: 13 residues. The V gene's germline CDR1 is KGHSH and CDR2 LQKENI. V was trimmed by 1 base and J by 3 bases, leaving 6 bases between them. Original analysis: Cell counts per sample came from amplifying reference gene primers. Produced via immunoSEQ multiplex PCR; TCRdb's table is partial and in-frame only. V, J and clone size reflect that table, while D and trimming were determined from the DNA. The sample shows roughly 53,000 clones, about three quarters of them seen only once. The data derive from a study of blood T cell repertoires in COVID-19. In the study overall: COVID-19 samples collected from the United States, Italy and Spain covered acute and convalescent phases. The analysed material was cDNA or gDNA that came from T cells, B-cell-depleted T cells, or PBMCs.

The gene calls are TRBV18 and TRBJ1-1; perhaps TRBD1 as D (5 bases). The sample consisted of peripheral blood. The clonotype comes from a man aged 50-60 years with active or convalescent COVID-19. The CDR3, as DNA: TGTGCCAGCTCACCACAAGGGGACACTGAAGCTTTCTTT. It encodes CASSPQGDTEAFF.